The 5 T cell receptor beta chains given below trace back to one sample, sequenced in a study of T cells expressing NK-cell markers. Using the 5' RACE reads, TCRdb records one entry per CDR3 protein without DNA. Recorded for this sample: about 550,000 distinct CDR3 sequences. Sample: blood T cells: a sorted CD56 or NKG2C T cell subset, CD4+ or CD8+ T cells, or bulk PBMC T cells (not recorded which). Receptor source: a man aged 18 to 30 in good health.

The J gene is TRBJ2-7, the V gene TRBV2; TCRdb proposes TRBD2, but this gene call is untestable without DNA. The CDR3 is 13 residues long. Germline assignment: CDR1 SNHLY and CDR2 FYNNEI. The CDR3 sequence: CASGGRPHYEQYF.

The CDR3 loop is CASSEGSYGANVLTF. The chain uses TRBV9 and TRBJ2-6. The CDR3 totals 15 residues. CDR1 SGDLS and CDR2 YYNGEE come from the germline V gene. Full variable domain (outside the CDR3, taken from reference TRBV9 and TRBJ2-6): DSGVTQTPKHLITATGQRVTLRCSPRSGDLSVYWYQQSLDQGLQFLIQYYNGEERAKGNILERFSAQQFPDLHSELNLSSLELGDSALYFCASSEGSYGANVLTFGAGSRLTVL.

The gene calls are TRBV12-3 or TRBV12-4 and TRBJ1-4. CDR3 length: 14 amino acids. This CDR3 reads CASSLRPLNEKLFF.

The chain carries TRBV7-8 and TRBJ1-5; the D call from TCRdb, TRBD1, cannot be confirmed without DNA. In germline, CDR1 is SGHVS, CDR2 FQNEAQ. This CDR3 has 14 residues. This chain's CDR3 is CASSLDSANQPQHF.

V is TRBV11-3 and J is TRBJ2-5; the TRBD2 assignment by TCRdb is unverifiable without DNA. Germline V gene sequence: CDR1 SGHNT, CDR2 YENEEA. The length of the CDR3 is 15 residues. This CDR3 is CASRQWTSDKETQYF.